The sequence of this T cell receptor (beta chain) was determined in a study of shared clonotypes between healthy human individuals. Measured with immunoSEQ multiplex PCR; TCRdb has only the in-frame clones, and not every one. Of about a million clones in the sample, approximately 75% were seen once. The receptor comes from a man aged 18 to 30 in good health. Some clones in this sample may be carry-over from other donors' samples. Source material: memory CD4+ T cells from PBMCs. This sample's subset: CD45RA-negative fraction.

The CDR3 bases are TGTGCCAGCAGCCAAGACAGCAGCTCTGGAAACACCATATATTTT. Translation gives CASSQDSSSGNTIYF. This chain connects TRBV7-8 to TRBJ1-3; the D gene is possibly TRBD1 (5 bases). This CDR3 region has 15 residues. CDR1 is SGHVS and CDR2 is FQNEAQ in the germline V gene. V was shortened by 5 bases and J by 0 bases, with 11 bases between the two germline ends.